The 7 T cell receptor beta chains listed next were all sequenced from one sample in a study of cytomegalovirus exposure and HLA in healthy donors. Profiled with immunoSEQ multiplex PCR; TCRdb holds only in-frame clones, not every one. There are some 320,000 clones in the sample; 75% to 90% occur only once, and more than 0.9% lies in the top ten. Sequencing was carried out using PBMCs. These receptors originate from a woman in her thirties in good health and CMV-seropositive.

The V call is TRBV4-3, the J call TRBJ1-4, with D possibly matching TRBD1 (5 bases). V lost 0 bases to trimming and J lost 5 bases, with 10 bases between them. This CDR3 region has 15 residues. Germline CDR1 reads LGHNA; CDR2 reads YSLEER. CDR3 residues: CASSQDSPGNEKLFF. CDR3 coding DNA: TGCGCCAGCAGCCAAGATAGCCCAGGGAATGAAAAACTGTTTTTT.

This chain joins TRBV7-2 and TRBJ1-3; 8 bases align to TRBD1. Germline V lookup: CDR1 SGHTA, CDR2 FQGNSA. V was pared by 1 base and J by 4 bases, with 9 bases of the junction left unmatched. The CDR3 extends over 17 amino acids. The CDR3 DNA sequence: TGTGCCAGCAGCTTAGTCCCCCAGGGGGCGTTGGGAAACACCATATATTTT. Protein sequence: CASSLVPQGALGNTIYF.

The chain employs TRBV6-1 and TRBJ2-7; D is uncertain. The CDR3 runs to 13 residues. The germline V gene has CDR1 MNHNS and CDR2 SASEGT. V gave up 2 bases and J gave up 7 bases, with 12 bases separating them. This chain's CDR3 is CASSEPPGREQYF. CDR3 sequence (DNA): TGTGCCAGCAGTGAACCCCCAGGTAGGGAGCAGTACTTC.

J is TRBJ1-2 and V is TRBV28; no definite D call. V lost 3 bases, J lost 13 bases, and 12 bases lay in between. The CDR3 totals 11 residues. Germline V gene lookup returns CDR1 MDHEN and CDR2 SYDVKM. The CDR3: CASSFEGVSTF. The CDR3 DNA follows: TGTGCCAGCAGTTTTGAAGGCGTCAGCACCTTC.

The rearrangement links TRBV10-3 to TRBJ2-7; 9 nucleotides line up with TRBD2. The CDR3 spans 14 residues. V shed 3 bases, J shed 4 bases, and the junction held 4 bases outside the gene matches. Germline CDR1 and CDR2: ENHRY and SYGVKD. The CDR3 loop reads CAISDLAGNYEQYF. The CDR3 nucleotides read TGTGCCATCAGTGACCTAGCGGGGAATTACGAGCAGTACTTC.

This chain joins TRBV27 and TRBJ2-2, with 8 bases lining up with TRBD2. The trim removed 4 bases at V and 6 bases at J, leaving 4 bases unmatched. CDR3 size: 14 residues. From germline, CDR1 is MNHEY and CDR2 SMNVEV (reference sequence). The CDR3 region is CASSSRLASGELFF. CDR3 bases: TGTGCCAGCAGTTCCAGACTAGCGTCCGGGGAGCTGTTTTTT.

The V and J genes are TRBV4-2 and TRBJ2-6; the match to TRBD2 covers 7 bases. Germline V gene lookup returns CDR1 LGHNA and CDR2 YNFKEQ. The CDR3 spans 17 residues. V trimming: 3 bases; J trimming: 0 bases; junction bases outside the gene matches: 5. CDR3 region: CASSQSGASSGANVLTF. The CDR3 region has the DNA TGTGCCAGCAGCCAGAGCGGGGCCAGCTCTGGGGCCAACGTCCTGACTTTC.